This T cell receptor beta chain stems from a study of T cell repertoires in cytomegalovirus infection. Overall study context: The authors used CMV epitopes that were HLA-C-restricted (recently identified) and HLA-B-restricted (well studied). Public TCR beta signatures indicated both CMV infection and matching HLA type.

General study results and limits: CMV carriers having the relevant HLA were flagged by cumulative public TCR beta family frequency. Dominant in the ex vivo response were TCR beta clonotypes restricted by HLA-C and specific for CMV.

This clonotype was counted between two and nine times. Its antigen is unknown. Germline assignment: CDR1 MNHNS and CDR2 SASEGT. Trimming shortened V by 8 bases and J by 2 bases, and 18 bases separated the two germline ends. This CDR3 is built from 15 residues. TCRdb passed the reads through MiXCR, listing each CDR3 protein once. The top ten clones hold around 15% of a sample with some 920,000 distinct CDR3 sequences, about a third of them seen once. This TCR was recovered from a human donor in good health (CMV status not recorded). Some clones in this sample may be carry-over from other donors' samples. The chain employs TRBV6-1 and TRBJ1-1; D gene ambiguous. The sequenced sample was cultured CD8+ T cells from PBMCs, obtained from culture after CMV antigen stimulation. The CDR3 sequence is CASLFMRFYNTEAFF. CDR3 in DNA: TGTGCCAGCCTTTTCATGCGTTTCTACAACACTGAAGCTTTCTTT.